The 8 T cell receptor beta chains in this list originate from one sample, sequenced in a study of blood T cell repertoires in COVID-19. Sequenced by immunoSEQ multiplex PCR; TCRdb stores in-frame clones only, minus some. The sample includes about 270,000 clones, 75% to 90% seen only once; the top ten take roughly 2.2%. Sequencing used peripheral blood. These receptor sequences come from a man aged 45-65 years with acute or convalescent COVID-19.

This clone was detected only a few times. This chain uses TRBV28 with TRBJ1-2; perhaps TRBD1 as D (6 bases). The CDR3 length is 15 residues. V lost 3 bases to trimming and J lost 4 bases, with 15 bases between them. The germline V gene has CDR1 MDHEN and CDR2 SYDVKM. The CDR3 region has the DNA TGTGCCAGCAGTTTTTCCAGAGGGACACTCTATGGCTACACCTTC. Translated, it gives CASSFSRGTLYGYTF.

V gene TRBV4-1 combines with J gene TRBJ2-5; 10 nucleotides align to TRBD2. The CDR3 sequence is 16 residues long. V gave up 0 bases and J gave up 3 bases; unmatched junction bases: 4. Germline V gives CDR1 MGHRA, CDR2 YSYEKL. The DNA for the CDR3 is TGCGCCAGCAGCCAAGACCGCCTAGCGGGGGAAGAGACCCAGTACTTC. Translating it yields CASSQDRLAGEETQYF.

The chain employs TRBV7-3 and TRBJ2-5; tentatively, D is TRBD1 (6 bases). This CDR3 spans 14 amino acids. Per the germline V gene, CDR1 is SGHTA and CDR2 is FQGTGA. V lost 5 bases, J lost 1 base, and 11 bases lay in between. CDR3 coding DNA: TGTGCCAGCAGCCCCGGGACACTCCAAGAGACCCAGTACTTC. As protein: CASSPGTLQETQYF.

V usage is TRBV4-2 and J usage is TRBJ2-3; 9 bases fit TRBD2. The CDR3 is 16 amino acids. Losses at the gene ends were 0 bases for V and 8 bases for J; bases not matched to a gene: 9. Germline CDR1 and CDR2: LGHNA and YNFKEQ. The CDR3 loop reads CASSQDSLAGWGTQYF. The CDR3 bases are TGTGCCAGCAGCCAAGACTCCCTAGCGGGGTGGGGTACGCAGTATTTT.

This clone came up once. The genes are TRBV6-5 and TRBJ2-5, with D possibly matching TRBD1 (6 bases). V shed 9 bases and J shed 5 bases, with 19 bases lying between them. Per the germline V gene, CDR1 is MNHEY and CDR2 is SVGAGI. The CDR3 spans 14 residues. CDR3 loop: CASRDGGRGETQYF. The CDR3 bases are TGTGCCAGTCGCGACGGTGGTAGGGGGGAGACCCAGTACTTC.

J is TRBJ1-5 and V is TRBV28; 8 bases agree with TRBD1. The trim removed 5 bases at V and 2 bases at J, leaving 5 bases unmatched. This CDR3 is 15 amino acids long. Germline lookup yields CDR1 MDHEN and CDR2 SYDVKM. CDR3 nucleotide sequence: TGTGCCAGCAGTCAGGGGGCGTCAGGCAATCAGCCCCAGCATTTT. Amino acid sequence: CASSQGASGNQPQHF.

The gene calls are TRBV6-6 and TRBJ2-5; no firm D call. The CDR3 extends over 11 amino acids. V was cut by 6 bases and J by 3 bases, with 5 bases left in between. The germline V gene has CDR1 MNHNY and CDR2 SVGAGI (reference sequence). The CDR3 DNA is TGTGCCAGCAGCTATAAAGAGACCCAGTACTTC. Translated, it gives CASSYKETQYF.

The chain joins TRBV6-5 to TRBJ1-1; no firm D call. V dropped 6 bases and J dropped 1 base, with 9 bases sitting between them. This CDR3 spans 13 amino acids. Germline CDR1 is MNHEY and CDR2 is SVGAGI. CDR3 nucleotide sequence: TGTGCCAGCAGGACTAAAGAGAACACTGAAGCTTTCTTT. Protein product: CASRTKENTEAFF.